Given below is one T cell receptor (beta chain) in context. Its specific antigen is unknown. No much larger clonotype is one base removed from it; base qualities were not supplied. V is cut by 0 bases and J by 4 bases, and the space between the germline ends is 7 bases. CDR1 and CDR2 (SGHDT, YYEEEE) derive from the germline V gene. Reading from cysteine to phenylalanine, the CDR3 counts 13 amino acids. Left in the record is the CDR3 DNA by itself, 39 bases read in frame from the first base. The sample originates from a study of CD8 T cells in Susac syndrome (dated by TCRdb to about 2019). For the study in its entirety: The study used repertoire sequencing to test whether antigen drove CD8+ T cell activation and differentiation in Susac syndrome.

RNA was extracted using the RNeasy kit, and roughly 0.5 to 1 ug of the RNA was reverse transcribed with random hexamers. The immunoSEQ multiplex PCR assay, which covers 54 Vbeta and 13 Jbeta segments, was used to amplify TCR beta CDR3 regions. To correct PCR amplification bias, a synthetic template baseline was used for both primer optimization and computational correction. The published analysis was carried out like this. Reads were assigned to V, D and J genes according to IMGT and analyzed in immunoSEQ Analyzer, with only productive sequences retained. Clonality was calculated as one minus the Shannon entropy normalized by log2 of the number of productive unique sequences. For each patient and control, public and private clones were evaluated among the 100 most prevalent clones. Clones were defined as Susac-specific when absent from the healthy and MS cohorts, from over a thousand published viral clones and from other ImmuneACCESS disease sequences. TCRdb cleaned the public reads at Q25 with fastp, built clones with MiXCR and kept in-frame beta chains. Each record represents a unique CDR3 protein, reported with the most common genes and DNA among its rows. The V and J calls shown here were made by TCRdb, not taken from the authors' results. The sample has 160,000 or so distinct CDR3 sequences on record, 92% of them singletons. The ten largest clones capture 0.065% to 0.085% of the sample.

Peripheral blood CD8+ and CD4+ T cells from healthy donors, Susac syndrome patients and multiple sclerosis patients were profiled using high-throughput TCR beta sequencing. Healthy donors were included as age- and sex-matched controls. Bulk CD8+ and CD4+ T cells were purified by magnetic negative isolation, whereas CD8+ TEMRA cells were enriched by FACS. Blood was collected in EDTA tubes and processed within 24 hours, with PBMCs isolated through density gradient centrifugation. PBMCs intended for TCR sequencing were frozen in liquid nitrogen and were later thawed in a 37 degrees C water bath. The sorted or isolated CD4+, CD8+ and CD8+ TEMRA cells had a purity of 90% or higher. Study-wide findings and limitations: The TCR sequencing and HLA analysis was acknowledged to have included a relatively small number of individuals.

The V and J segments used are TRBV5-6 and TRBJ1-2, with the D gene not clear enough to name. The receptor's source is a human donor in good health. The sample was CD4+ T cells from PBMCs. The DNA is as follows: TGTGCCAGCAGCTTGGACGGCCGCTATGGCTACACCTTC. Translation gives CASSLDGRYGYTF.